This entry lists 24 T cell receptor beta chains sequenced from one sample in a study of T-cell reconstitution after alpha-beta-depleted transplantation in children. TCRbeta library construction was performed incorporating unique molecular identifiers. TCRdb fed the PCR reads into MiXCR, producing one record per CDR3 protein. Of about 78,000 distinct CDR3 sequences listed, around an eighth are singletons. Sequences were derived from PBMCs, mostly from graft donor cells, sampled 180 days after TCRalphabeta/CD19-depleted stem cell transplant. These receptors all come from a male patient aged 2-10 years who had a stem cell transplant for acute lymphoblastic leukemia, so the T cells may come from the graft donor.

The rearrangement uses TRBV18 and TRBJ1-2; D might be TRBD1 (6 bases). V was clipped by 2 bases and J by 4 bases, with 11 bases between them. CDR3 length equals 14 residues. In germline, CDR1 is KGHSH, CDR2 LQKENI. The CDR3 DNA reads as TGTGCCAGCTCACCAAGGGGGAAGGGCTATGGCTACACCTTC. It yields the protein CASSPRGKGYGYTF.

The chain has TRBV7-3 and TRBJ2-7, with 9 bases fitting TRBD2. Trimming took 2 bases from V and 3 from J; bases not matched to a gene: 5. The CDR3 runs to 15 residues. Germline CDR1 and CDR2: SGHTA and FQGTGA. CDR3 DNA sequence: TGTGCCAGCAGCTTAGGTAGCGGGAGTGTCTACGAGCAGTACTTC. Amino acids: CASSLGSGSVYEQYF. Full variable domain (outside the CDR3, taken from reference TRBV7-3 and TRBJ2-7): GAGVSQTPSNKVTEKGKYVELRCDPISGHTALYWYRQSLGQGPEFLIYFQGTGAADDSGLPNDRFFAVRPEGSVSTLKIQRTERGDSAVYLCASSLGSGSVYEQYFGPGTRLTVT.

This clonotype was found many times. This chain joins TRBV5-1 and TRBJ2-3; D might be TRBD1 or TRBD2, each matching 5 bases. The CDR3 contains 11 residues. The germline CDR1 and CDR2 sequences are SGHRS and YFSETQ. Trimming pared 5 bases from V and 5 bases from J, leaving 6 bases between. DNA of the CDR3: TGCGCCAGCAGGAGGGGAGATACGCAGTATTTT. It translates to CASRRGDTQYF.

This clonotype was counted between two and nine times. V and J are TRBV9 and TRBJ2-2; 9 bases align to TRBD2. The CDR3 consists of 18 residues. Germline loops: CDR1 SGDLS, CDR2 YYNGEE. The ends lost 4 bases at V and 4 bases at J; junction bases unmatched: 14. The CDR3 sequence is CASSPRTSDTRRTGELFF. CDR3 DNA sequence: TGTGCCAGCAGCCCCCGGACTAGCGACACCAGACGCACCGGGGAGCTGTTTTTT.

Only a few counts were recorded for this clonotype. The chain recombines TRBV29-1 with TRBJ1-1; maybe TRBD1 (6 bases). Trimming cost V 5 bases and J 1 base, with 11 bases left between them. Germline V lookup: CDR1 SQVTM, CDR2 ANQGSEA. This CDR3 contains 13 residues. CDR3 loop: CSVIKGGNTEAFF. The CDR3 DNA reads as TGCAGCGTTATAAAGGGGGGGAACACTGAAGCTTTCTTT. Filled out from reference TRBV29-1 and TRBJ1-1, the complete variable domain reads SAVISQKPSRDICQRGTSLTIQCQVDSQVTMMFWYRQQPGQSLTLIATANQGSEATYESGFVIDKFPISRPNLTFSTLTVSNMSPEDSSIYLCSVIKGGNTEAFFGQGTRLTVV.

This clonotype has more than one count but fewer than ten. This chain joins TRBV5-5 and TRBJ1-4; the D gene is possibly TRBD1 (6 bases). Germline values: CDR1 SGHKS, CDR2 YYEKEE (reference sequence). The CDR3 spans 14 residues. Trimming stripped 6 bases from V and 7 bases from J, with 16 bases between. The chain's CDR3 is CASTSGGWGEKLFF. CDR3 coding DNA: TGTGCCAGCACCTCGGGGGGCTGGGGTGAAAAACTGTTTTTT.

This clonotype appeared many times. The genes are TRBV7-3 and TRBJ2-3, with 7 nucleotides matching TRBD2. There are 16 residues in the CDR3. Germline V gene sequence: CDR1 SGHTA, CDR2 FQGTGA. After removal of 5 bases from V and 0 bases from J, the junction contained 8 bases not matched to a gene. The CDR3 nucleotides are TGTGCCAGCAGCCCGCTAGCGGCCTCTAGCACAGATACGCAGTATTTT. This codes for CASSPLAASSTDTQYF.

This clonotype has a handful of counts. The V gene is TRBV12-3 or TRBV12-4, the J gene TRBJ1-5; tentative D call: TRBD1 (5 bases). The length of the CDR3 is 16 residues. V was trimmed by 2 bases and J by 2 bases, leaving 13 bases between them. Written as DNA, the CDR3 is TGTGCCAGCAGTTTAAGGCGAGGGGTTGGCAATCAGCCCCAGCATTTT. It encodes CASSLRRGVGNQPQHF.

CDR3 in DNA: TGTGCCAGCAGTGAAGGGGGGGGCAATTACAATGAGCAGTTCTTC. As protein: CASSEGGGNYNEQFF. The chain combines TRBV2 with TRBJ2-1, with a weak D call TRBD2 (7 bases). Germline V gives CDR1 SNHLY, CDR2 FYNNEI. Between the trimmed V and J ends, which lost 1 base and 4 bases, there was a span of 11 bases. This CDR3 comprises 15 residues. Full variable domain (rest looked up from reference TRBV2 and TRBJ2-1): EPEVTQTPSHQVTQMGQEVILRCVPISNHLYFYWYRQILGQKVEFLVSFYNNEISEKSEIFDDQFSVERPDGSNFTLKIRSTKLEDSAMYFCASSEGGGNYNEQFFGPGTRLTVL.

This clonotype was counted a few times. V and J are TRBV7-8 and TRBJ2-5; a possible D gene is TRBD1 (6 bases). CDR3 size: 14 residues. CDR1 and CDR2 (germline): SGHVS, FQNEAQ. V shed 7 bases and J shed 3 bases, with 15 bases lying between them. The CDR3 DNA reads as TGTGCCAGCACCCAGGGGAGCGGCGAAGAGACCCAGTACTTC. This encodes CASTQGSGEETQYF.

The chain joins TRBV7-3 to TRBJ1-2, with 12 nucleotides matching TRBD1. Germline CDR1 SGHTA, CDR2 FQGTGA. With V trimmed by 5 bases and J by 4 bases, 5 bases remained unmatched. The CDR3 is 15 amino acids. DNA for the CDR3: TGTGCCAGCAGCCCAGGGACAGGGGGCGGCTATGGCTACACCTTC. This codes for CASSPGTGGGYGYTF.

This clonotype was observed a handful of times. The rearrangement uses TRBV7-2 and TRBJ2-7; D assignment may be TRBD1 or TRBD2 (5 bases each). The CDR3 covers 15 residues. The germline V gene encodes CDR1 SGHTA and CDR2 FQGNSA. Trimming stripped 6 bases from V and 5 bases from J, with 20 bases between. This chain's CDR3 is CASSSAAGTTNEQYF. The CDR3 DNA reads as TGTGCCAGCAGTTCAGCTGCCGGGACGACCAACGAGCAGTACTTC. The full variable domain, completed using reference TRBV7-2 and TRBJ2-7, is GAGVSQSPSNKVTEKGKDVELRCDPISGHTALYWYRQSLGQGLEFLIYFQGNSAPDKSGLPSDRFSAERTGGSVSTLTIQRTQQEDSAVYLCASSSAAGTTNEQYFGPGTRLTVT.

The V gene is TRBV5-1, the J gene TRBJ1-2; D ambiguous. The V end lost 1 base, the J end lost 4 bases, and 14 bases lay between the germline ends. In germline, CDR1 is SGHRS, CDR2 YFSETQ. The CDR3 has 15 amino acids. The CDR3 reads CASSLRSVTGYGYTF. The CDR3 DNA sequence: TGCGCCAGCAGCTTGCGGTCTGTTACCGGCTATGGCTACACCTTC. The whole variable domain, filled in from reference TRBV5-1 and TRBJ1-2, reads KAGVTQTPRYLIKTRGQQVTLSCSPISGHRSVSWYQQTPGQGLQFLFEYFSETQRNKGNFPGRFSGRQFSNSRSEMNVSTLELGDSALYLCASSLRSVTGYGYTFGSGTRLTVV.

The rearrangement uses TRBV12-3 or TRBV12-4 and TRBJ1-1, with D possibly matching TRBD1 (5 bases). The V end lost 4 bases, the J end lost 1 base, and 10 bases lay between the germline ends. There are 14 residues in the CDR3. This CDR3 reads CASSWDGGNTEAFF. In DNA form, the CDR3 reads TGTGCCAGCAGTTGGGACGGGGGGAACACTGAAGCTTTCTTT.

A few counts support this clonotype. The chain couples TRBV27 to TRBJ2-7, with 7 bases matching TRBD2. Germline CDR1 is MNHEY and CDR2 is SMNVEV (reference sequence). The trim removed 5 bases at V and 5 bases at J, leaving 15 bases unmatched. The CDR3 totals 16 residues. CDR3 coding DNA: TGTGCCAGCAGTCCCATAGGTGTCGCGGGAGTCCACGAGCAGTACTTC. Its translation is CASSPIGVAGVHEQYF.

The chain recombines TRBV12-3 or TRBV12-4 with TRBJ1-5, with D uncertain. The CDR3 has 17 amino acids. V was clipped by 4 bases and J by 1 base, with 17 bases between them. In nucleotides, the CDR3 is TGTGCCAGCAGTTCGATCCTCAAACGTATAAGCAATCAGCCCCAGCATTTT. This gives the protein CASSSILKRISNQPQHF.

The genes are TRBV3-1 and TRBJ2-5, with TRBD2 matching over 14 bases. The V gene's germline CDR1 is LGHDT and CDR2 YNNKEL (reference sequence). Trimming cost V 4 bases and J 5 bases; bases outside gene matches: 9. This CDR3 is built from 17 residues. The CDR3 region is CASSPDPGLAGEETQYF. Here the CDR3 DNA reads TGTGCCAGCAGCCCAGATCCGGGACTAGCGGGAGAGGAGACCCAGTACTTC.

This clonotype was seen only a few times. This sequence joins TRBV7-8 and TRBJ2-7; D unclear. Trimming removed 6 bases at V and 0 bases at J, with 6 bases between. Germline V gene sequence: CDR1 SGHVS, CDR2 FQNEAQ. The CDR3 has 12 amino acids. The CDR3 DNA follows: TGTGCCAGCAGATTAACCTCCTACGAGCAGTACTTC. Translated, it gives CASRLTSYEQYF. Together with reference TRBV7-8 and TRBJ2-7, the CDR3 gives the full variable domain: GAGVSQSPRYKVAKRGQDVALRCDPISGHVSLFWYQQALGQGPEFLTYFQNEAQLDKSGLPSDRFFAERPEGSVSTLKIQRTQQEDSAVYLCASRLTSYEQYFGPGTRLTVT.

The chain recombines TRBV28 with TRBJ2-7; the match to TRBD1 covers 7 bases. V lost 4 bases, J lost 0 bases, and 9 bases stayed unmatched. This CDR3 has 16 residues. Germline V gene lookup returns CDR1 MDHEN and CDR2 SYDVKM. The CDR3 here is CASSSPWGTDSYEQYF. CDR3 sequence (DNA): TGTGCCAGCAGTTCACCCTGGGGGACAGACTCCTACGAGCAGTACTTC.

A remark on this clonotype: Relative to the germline gene, one junction end is altered; a read error may explain this. V usage is TRBV5-1 and J usage is TRBJ1-2; D unclear. CDR3 size: 14 residues. Per the germline V gene, CDR1 is SGHRS and CDR2 is YFSETQ. The CDR3 is CARSLKPAGYGYTF. The CDR3 region has the DNA TGCGCCCGCAGCCTTAAACCAGCAGGCTATGGCTACACCTTC. Variable domain in full (rest from reference TRBV5-1 and TRBJ1-2): KAGVTQTPRYLIKTRGQQVTLSCSPISGHRSVSWYQQTPGQGLQFLFEYFSETQRNKGNFPGRFSGRQFSNSRSEMNVSTLELGDSALYLCARSLKPAGYGYTFGSGTRLTVV.

The table lists this clonotype with a few counts. The V and J genes are TRBV7-2 and TRBJ1-1; D not resolved. The germline V and J ends were trimmed by 5 bases and 10 bases, with 11 bases remaining between them. Germline CDR1 SGHTA, CDR2 FQGNSA. CDR3 length equals 11 residues. The CDR3: CASSGVKGAFF. The CDR3 DNA follows: TGTGCCAGCAGCGGGGTGAAAGGAGCTTTCTTT.

This clonotype was counted many times. The rearrangement links TRBV11-2 to TRBJ2-7, with D tentatively TRBD1 or TRBD2 (5 bases each). The CDR3 is made up of 15 amino acids. In germline, CDR1 is SGHAT, CDR2 FQNNGV. With 2 bases removed from V and 0 bases from J, the gap between germline ends came to 11 bases. The CDR3 region has the DNA TGTGCCAGCAGCTTATTAGGGGACGCCTCCTACGAGCAGTACTTC. It is translated as CASSLLGDASYEQYF.

This clonotype turned up a few times. The chain uses TRBV7-9 and TRBJ1-6, with D unresolved. Germline-derived CDR1 and CDR2 are SEHNR and FQNEAQ (reference sequence). This CDR3 is built from 16 residues. The V gene lost 4 bases and the J gene lost 7 bases, with 17 bases spanning the gap. CDR3 nucleotide sequence: TGTGCCAGCAGCTCCGGTTCGGGAGGGAGCAATTCACCCCTCCACTTT. Its translation: CASSSGSGGSNSPLHF.

This clonotype has a count of ten or more. V is TRBV24-1 and J is TRBJ2-3, with 7 bases lining up with TRBD2. Trimming removed 2 bases from V and 4 bases from J; junction bases left unmatched: 11. This CDR3 is built from 17 residues. Germline V lookup: CDR1 KGHDR, CDR2 SFDVKD. The CDR3, as DNA: TGTGCCACCAGTGATTCGTTTTCCGCGGGAGTGGCAGATACGCAGTATTTT. Protein sequence: CATSDSFSAGVADTQYF.